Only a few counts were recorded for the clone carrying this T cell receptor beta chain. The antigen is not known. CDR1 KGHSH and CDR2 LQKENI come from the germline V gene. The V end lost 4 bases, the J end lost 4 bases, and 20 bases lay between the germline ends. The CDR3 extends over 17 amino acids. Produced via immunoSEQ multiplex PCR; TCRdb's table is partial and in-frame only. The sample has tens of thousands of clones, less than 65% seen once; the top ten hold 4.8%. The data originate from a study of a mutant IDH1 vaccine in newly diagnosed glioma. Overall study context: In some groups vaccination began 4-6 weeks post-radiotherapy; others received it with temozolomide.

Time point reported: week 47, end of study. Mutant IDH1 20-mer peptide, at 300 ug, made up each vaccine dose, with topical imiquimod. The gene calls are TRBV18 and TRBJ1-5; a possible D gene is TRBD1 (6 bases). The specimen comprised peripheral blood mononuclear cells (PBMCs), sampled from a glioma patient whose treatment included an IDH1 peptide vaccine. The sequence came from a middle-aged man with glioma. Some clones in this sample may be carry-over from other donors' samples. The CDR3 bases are TGTGCCAGCTCACGGGTCGTCCAGGGGCGCGGGAATCAGCCCCAGCATTTT. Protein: CASSRVVQGRGNQPQHF.